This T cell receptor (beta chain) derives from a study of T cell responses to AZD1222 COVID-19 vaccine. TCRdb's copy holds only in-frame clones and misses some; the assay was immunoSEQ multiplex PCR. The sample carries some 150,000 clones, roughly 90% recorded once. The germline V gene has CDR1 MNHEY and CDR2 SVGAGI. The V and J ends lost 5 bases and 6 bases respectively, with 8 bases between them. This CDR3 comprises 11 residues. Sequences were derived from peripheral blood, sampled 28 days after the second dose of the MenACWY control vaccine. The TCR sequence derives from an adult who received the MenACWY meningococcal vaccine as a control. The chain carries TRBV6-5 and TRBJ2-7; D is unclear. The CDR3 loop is CASSNLREQYF. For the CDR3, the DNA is TGTGCCAGCAGTAACCTTCGCGAGCAGTACTTC.